Shown below are 20 T cell receptor beta chains from a single sample sequenced in a study of blood T cell repertoires in COVID-19. The method was immunoSEQ multiplex PCR; TCRdb's version includes in-frame clones alone and lacks a portion of them. Of 340,000 or so clones in the sample, roughly 84% were seen once. Sequencing was performed on peripheral blood. These receptors were collected from a man aged 45-65 years with active or convalescent COVID-19.

The chain carries TRBV2 and TRBJ1-5, with 8 bases aligning to TRBD1. The CDR3 has 15 amino acids. V lost 6 bases, J lost 5 bases, and 9 bases stayed unmatched. In germline, CDR1 is SNHLY, CDR2 FYNNEI. CDR3 DNA: TGTGCCAGCAGAGGCCTCAGGGGGCGCGATCAGCCCCAGCATTTT. It codes for CASRGLRGRDQPQHF.

This clone was counted only a few times. The genes are TRBV7-9 and TRBJ1-5; TRBD1 matches at 7 bases. V trimming: 1 base; J trimming: 1 base; junction bases outside the gene matches: 7. The CDR3 runs 17 residues. Germline V lookup: CDR1 SEHNR, CDR2 FQNEAQ (reference sequence). CDR3 amino acids: CASSLGTGDPSNQPQHF. As DNA, the CDR3 is TGTGCCAGCAGCTTAGGCACAGGGGACCCGAGCAATCAGCCCCAGCATTTT.

This clone was seen more than once but under ten times. J is TRBJ1-6 and V is TRBV7-9; 7 nucleotides agree with TRBD1. V gave up 6 bases and J gave up 8 bases; unmatched junction bases: 7. Germline assignment: CDR1 SEHNR and CDR2 FQNEAQ (reference sequence). This CDR3 spans 14 amino acids. The DNA of the CDR3 is TGTGCCAGCAGAACGACAGGGAGTGATTCACCCCTCCACTTT. Protein: CASRTTGSDSPLHF.

The chain uses TRBV28 and TRBJ2-7; 8 nucleotides agree with TRBD1. This CDR3 spans 14 amino acids. The germline gives CDR1 MDHEN, CDR2 SYDVKM. J was trimmed by 0 bases and V by 6 bases; bases with no gene match: 4. The CDR3 loop is CASRLQGASYEQYF. CDR3 DNA sequence: TGTGCCAGCAGATTGCAGGGGGCCTCCTACGAGCAGTACTTC.

V is TRBV5-5 and J is TRBJ2-2; D is ambiguous. Germline V gene data show CDR1 as SGHKS and CDR2 as YYEKEE (reference sequence). There are 16 residues in the CDR3. The V gene lost 1 base and the J gene lost 3 bases, with 13 bases spanning the gap. CDR3 protein: CASSLLRLSDTGELFF. Written as DNA, the CDR3 is TGTGCCAGCAGCTTGTTGCGACTGTCGGACACCGGGGAGCTGTTTTTT.

This clone was counted between two and nine times. The chain employs TRBV7-5 and TRBJ1-2; TRBD1 is the table's D call, not checked against the DNA. TRBV7-5 is a listed pseudogene. This CDR3 has 16 residues. As DNA, the CDR3 is TGTGCCAGAAGCTGGGTGCGACAGGCGACTTTGTTTAGCTACACCTTC. Its translation: CARSWVRQATLFSYTF.

The chain has TRBV5-6 and TRBJ2-1; TRBD1 might be the D (6 bases). The V and J ends lost 4 bases and 8 bases respectively, with 22 bases between them. This CDR3 has 16 residues. Germline V gives CDR1 SGHDT, CDR2 YYEEEE. CDR3 in amino acids: CASSGGGRSKGDEQFF. Written as DNA, the CDR3 is TGTGCCAGCAGCGGAGGTGGGCGGAGTAAGGGGGATGAGCAGTTCTTC. The full variable domain, rest sourced from reference TRBV5-6 and TRBJ2-1, is DAGVTQSPTHLIKTRGQQVTLRCSPKSGHDTVSWYQQALGQGPQFIFQYYEEEERQRGNFPDRFSGHQFPNYSSELNVNALLLGDSALYLCASSGGGRSKGDEQFFGPGTRLTVL.

V usage is TRBV11-1 and J usage is TRBJ2-1; 12 positions agree with TRBD1. Germline CDR1 SGHAT, CDR2 FQDESV (reference sequence). V lost 5 bases and J lost 13; bases outside the gene matches: 3. The CDR3 contains 12 residues. CDR3 nucleotide sequence: TGTGCCAGCAGCAGCGGGACAGGGGGCCAGTTCTTC. It specifies CASSSGTGGQFF.

The gene calls are TRBV28 and TRBJ1-5; 8 nucleotides agree with TRBD1. Germline V lookup: CDR1 MDHEN, CDR2 SYDVKM. V shed 3 bases and J 4 bases; nucleotides not matched to a gene: 8. CDR3 length: 16 residues. CDR3 sequence (DNA): TGTGCCAGCAGTTTCCCACTTGGACAGGGAAATCAGCCCCAGCATTTT. This sequence encodes CASSFPLGQGNQPQHF.

The rearrangement links TRBV10-3 to TRBJ2-1; perhaps TRBD2 as D (6 bases). CDR3 length: 14 amino acids. The V and J ends lost 0 bases and 4 bases respectively, with 7 bases between them. Germline V lookup: CDR1 ENHRY, CDR2 SYGVKD. The CDR3 here is CAISESGGYNEQFF. As DNA, the CDR3 is TGTGCCATCAGTGAGTCTGGGGGGTACAATGAGCAGTTCTTC.

This chain joins TRBV19 and TRBJ2-1, with TRBD1 identical over 9 bases. V gave up 5 bases and J gave up 4 bases; unmatched junction bases: 3. Per germline, CDR1 LNHDA and CDR2 SQIVND (reference sequence). The CDR3 runs to 14 residues. The CDR3 protein is CASSLQGAYNEQFF. The CDR3 nucleotides read TGTGCCAGTAGTTTACAGGGGGCTTACAATGAGCAGTTCTTC.

This chain uses TRBV28 with TRBJ1-5; D perhaps matches TRBD1 (5 bases). The V gene's germline CDR1 is MDHEN and CDR2 SYDVKM. The germline V and J ends were trimmed by 6 bases and 4 bases, with 22 bases remaining between them. This CDR3 has 17 residues. CDR3 nucleotide sequence: TGTGCCAGCAGGGGAACGCCAGGCCAGGGCTTAAATCAGCCCCAGCATTTT. It is translated as CASRGTPGQGLNQPQHF.

This clone came up once. CDR3 sequence: CASRLAMINEQFF. DNA of the CDR3: TGCGCCAGCAGGCTAGCGATGATCAATGAGCAGTTCTTC. The J gene is TRBJ2-1, the V gene TRBV10-2, with D possibly TRBD2 on 6 matching bases. There are 13 residues in the CDR3. Trimming shortened V by 6 bases and J by 6 bases, and 12 bases separated the two germline ends. The germline gives CDR1 WSHSY, CDR2 SAAADI.

The V call is TRBV11-2, the J call TRBJ2-1; TRBD2 aligns across 11 bases. There are 17 residues in the CDR3. Germline lookup yields CDR1 SGHAT and CDR2 FQNNGV. V lost 1 base and J lost 5; bases outside the gene matches: 7. The CDR3 here is CASSLAGTSGSNNEQFF. Here the CDR3 DNA reads TGTGCCAGCAGCTTAGCGGGAACTAGCGGGAGTAACAATGAGCAGTTCTTC.

This clone was picked up a small number of times. This CDR3 is CASSLNNEKLFF. Here the CDR3 DNA reads TGTGCCAGCAGTCTAAATAATGAAAAACTGTTTTTT. This rearrangement joins TRBV28 to TRBJ1-4; D gene unclear. CDR3 length: 12 amino acids. V dropped 5 bases and J dropped 4 bases, with 5 bases sitting between them. CDR1 and CDR2 (germline): MDHEN, SYDVKM.

The chain links TRBV5-6 to TRBJ2-7; unclear D gene. The CDR3 length is 12 residues. Trimming cost V 3 bases and J 3 bases, with 7 bases left between them. Germline CDR1 is SGHDT and CDR2 is YYEEEE. The CDR3 DNA reads as TGTGCCAGCAGCTGGGCAGGCTACGAGCAGTACTTC. Protein product: CASSWAGYEQYF.

V is TRBV28 and J is TRBJ1-3, with D unresolved. V was clipped by 5 bases and J by 0 bases, with 8 bases between them. The CDR3 consists of 14 residues. CDR1 and CDR2 (germline): MDHEN, SYDVKM. CDR3 loop: CASSLPPSGNTIYF. In DNA, the CDR3 is TGTGCCAGCAGTCTACCACCCTCTGGAAACACCATATATTTT. The full variable domain, completed using reference TRBV28 and TRBJ1-3, is DVKVTQSSRYLVKRTGEKVFLECVQDMDHENMFWYRQDPGLGLRLIYFSYDVKMKEKGDIPEGYSVSREKKERFSLILESASTNQTSMYLCASSLPPSGNTIYFGEGSWLTVV.

To note about this clone: The sample has other DNA sequences that encode this CDR3 too. CDR3 coding DNA: TGCGCCAGCAGCTTGGGTGATCGGGGAGAAAAACTGTTTTTT. Encoded protein: CASSLGDRGEKLFF. The rearrangement joins TRBV5-1 to TRBJ1-4; the D is unclear. Trimming took 0 bases from V and 8 from J, leaving 11 bases between them. This CDR3 is built from 14 residues. Germline CDR1 reads SGHRS; CDR2 reads YFSETQ.

This chain links TRBV2 with TRBJ1-1; possible D gene TRBD1, 6 bases. Germline V lookup: CDR1 SNHLY, CDR2 FYNNEI. V was cut by 6 bases and J by 8 bases, with 19 bases left in between. There are 14 residues in the CDR3. The CDR3 here is CASSPGGAVSEAFF. For the CDR3, the DNA is TGTGCCAGCAGCCCGGGGGGGGCGGTTTCGGAAGCTTTCTTT.

V usage is TRBV10-3 and J usage is TRBJ1-2, with 7 bases identical to TRBD1. Germline CDR1 and CDR2: ENHRY and SYGVKD. The V gene end was trimmed by 6 bases and the J gene end by 5 bases; junction bases not matched to a gene: 15. The CDR3 spans 16 residues. The CDR3 nucleotides are TGTGCCATCAGGGCTGGCAGACAGGGCGAGGCGTATGGCTACACCTTC. Protein sequence: CAIRAGRQGEAYGYTF.